This TCR beta chain was sequenced during a study of OX40 agonist ivuxolimab in advanced cancers. The V end lost 3 bases, the J end lost 7 bases, and 10 bases lay between the germline ends. Germline V gene sequence: CDR1 MNHEY, CDR2 SMNVEV (reference sequence). The CDR3 extends over 13 amino acids. The protocol was immunoSEQ multiplex PCR, while the TCRdb copy is restricted to in-frame clones and leaves out a portion. The data contain about 64,000 clones, approximately 92% of them singletons. The sequence was collected from an adult with an advanced solid tumor such as melanoma, head and neck, liver or kidney cancer. Sequenced material: CD4+ or CD8+ T cells sorted from blood, taken in a trial of the OX40 agonist ivuxolimab. V and J are TRBV27 and TRBJ2-1; D unclear. CDR3 nucleotides: TGTGCCAGCAGTTTTGTATTTGGGAATGAGCAGTTCTTC. Its protein is CASSFVFGNEQFF.